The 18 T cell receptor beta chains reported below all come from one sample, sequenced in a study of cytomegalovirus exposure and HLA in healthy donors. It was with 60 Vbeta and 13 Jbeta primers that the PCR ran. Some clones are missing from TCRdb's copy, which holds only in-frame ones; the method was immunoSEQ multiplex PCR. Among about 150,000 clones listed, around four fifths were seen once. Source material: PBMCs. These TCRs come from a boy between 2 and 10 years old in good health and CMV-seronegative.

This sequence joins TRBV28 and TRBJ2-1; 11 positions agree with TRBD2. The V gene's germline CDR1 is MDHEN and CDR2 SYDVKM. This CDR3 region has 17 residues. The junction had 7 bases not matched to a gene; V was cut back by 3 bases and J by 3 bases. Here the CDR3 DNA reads TGTGCCAGCAGTTTCTCCCCGACTAGCGGGAACTACAATGAGCAGTTCTTC. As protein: CASSFSPTSGNYNEQFF.

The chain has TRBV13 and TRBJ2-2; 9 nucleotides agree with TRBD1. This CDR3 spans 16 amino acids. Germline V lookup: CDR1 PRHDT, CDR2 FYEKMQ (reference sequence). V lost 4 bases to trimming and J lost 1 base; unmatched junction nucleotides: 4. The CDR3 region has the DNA TGTGCCAGCAGCTCGGACAGGGGAGGGAACACCGGGGAGCTGTTTTTT. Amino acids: CASSSDRGGNTGELFF.

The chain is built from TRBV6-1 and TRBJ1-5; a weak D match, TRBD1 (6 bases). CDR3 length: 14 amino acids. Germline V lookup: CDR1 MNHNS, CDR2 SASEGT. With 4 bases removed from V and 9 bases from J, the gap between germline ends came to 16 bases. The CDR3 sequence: CASSGGPAGWPQHF. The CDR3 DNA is TGTGCCAGCAGTGGGGGGCCGGCGGGTTGGCCCCAGCATTTT.

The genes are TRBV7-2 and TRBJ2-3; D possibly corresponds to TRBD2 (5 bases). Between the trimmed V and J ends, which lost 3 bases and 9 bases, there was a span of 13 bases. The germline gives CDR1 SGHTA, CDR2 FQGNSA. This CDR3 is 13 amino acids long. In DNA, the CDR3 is TGTGCCAGCAGCTTTGGAGGTTCCAAGACGCAGTATTTT. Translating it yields CASSFGGSKTQYF.

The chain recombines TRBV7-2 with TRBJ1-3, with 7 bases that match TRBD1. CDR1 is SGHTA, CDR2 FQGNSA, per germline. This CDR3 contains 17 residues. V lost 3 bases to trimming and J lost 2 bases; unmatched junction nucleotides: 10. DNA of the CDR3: TGTGCCAGCAGCTTTTTTTTGGACAGGACAACTGGAAACACCATATATTTT. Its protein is CASSFFLDRTTGNTIYF. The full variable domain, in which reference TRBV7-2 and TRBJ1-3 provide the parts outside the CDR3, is GAGVSQSPSNKVTEKGKDVELRCDPISGHTALYWYRQSLGQGLEFLIYFQGNSAPDKSGLPSDRFSAERTGGSVSTLTIQRTQQEDSAVYLCASSFFLDRTTGNTIYFGEGSWLTVV.

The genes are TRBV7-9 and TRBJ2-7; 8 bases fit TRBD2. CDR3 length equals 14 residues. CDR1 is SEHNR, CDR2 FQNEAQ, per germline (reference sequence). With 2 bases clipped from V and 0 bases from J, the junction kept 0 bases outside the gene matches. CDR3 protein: CASSLSGSSYEQYF. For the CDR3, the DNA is TGTGCCAGCAGCTTAAGCGGGAGCTCCTACGAGCAGTACTTC.

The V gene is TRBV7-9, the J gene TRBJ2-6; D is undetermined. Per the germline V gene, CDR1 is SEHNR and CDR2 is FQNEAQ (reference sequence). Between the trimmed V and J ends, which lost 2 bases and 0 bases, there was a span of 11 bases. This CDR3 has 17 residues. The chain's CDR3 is CASSLPTGSSGANVLTF. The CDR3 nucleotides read TGTGCCAGCAGCTTACCAACCGGTAGCTCTGGGGCCAACGTCCTGACTTTC.

The CDR3 reads CASSVAWGQGIAEAFF. CDR3 sequence (DNA): TGTGCCAGCAGCGTAGCTTGGGGACAGGGGATTGCTGAAGCTTTCTTT. V usage is TRBV9 and J usage is TRBJ1-1, with 10 bases lining up with TRBD1. After removal of 0 bases from V and 6 bases from J, the junction contained 8 bases not matched to a gene. Germline lookup yields CDR1 SGDLS and CDR2 YYNGEE. This CDR3 has 16 residues.

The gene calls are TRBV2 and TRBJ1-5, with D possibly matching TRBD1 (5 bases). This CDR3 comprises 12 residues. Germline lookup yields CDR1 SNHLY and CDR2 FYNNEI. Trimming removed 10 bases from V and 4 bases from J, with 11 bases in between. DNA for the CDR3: TGTGCCACCCGACAGCCTAATCAGCCCCAGCATTTT. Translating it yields CATRQPNQPQHF.

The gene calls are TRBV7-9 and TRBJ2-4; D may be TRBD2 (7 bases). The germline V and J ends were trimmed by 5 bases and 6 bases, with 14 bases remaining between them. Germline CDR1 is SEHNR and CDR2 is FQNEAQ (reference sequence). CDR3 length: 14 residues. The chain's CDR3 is CASSGGAEGNIQYF. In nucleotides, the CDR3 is TGTGCCAGCAGCGGGGGGGCTGAGGGAAACATTCAGTACTTC.

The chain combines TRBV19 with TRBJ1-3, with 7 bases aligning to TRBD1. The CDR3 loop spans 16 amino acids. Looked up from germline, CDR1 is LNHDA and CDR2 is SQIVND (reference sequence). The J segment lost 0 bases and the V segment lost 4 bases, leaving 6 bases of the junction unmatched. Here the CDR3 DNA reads TGTGCCAGTAGTAAGGCCGGGACAGACTCTGGAAACACCATATATTTT. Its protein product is CASSKAGTDSGNTIYF. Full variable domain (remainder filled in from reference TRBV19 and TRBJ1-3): DGGITQSPKYLFRKEGQNVTLSCEQNLNHDAMYWYRQDPGQGLRLIYYSQIVNDFQKGDIAEGYSVSREKKESFPLTVTSAQKNPTAFYLCASSKAGTDSGNTIYFGEGSWLTVV.

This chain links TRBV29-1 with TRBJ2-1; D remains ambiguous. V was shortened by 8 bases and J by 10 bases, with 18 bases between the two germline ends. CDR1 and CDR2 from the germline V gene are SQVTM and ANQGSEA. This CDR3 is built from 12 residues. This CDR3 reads CSLSPSFNEQFF. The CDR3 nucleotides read TGCAGCCTCAGTCCGTCGTTCAACGAGCAGTTCTTC.

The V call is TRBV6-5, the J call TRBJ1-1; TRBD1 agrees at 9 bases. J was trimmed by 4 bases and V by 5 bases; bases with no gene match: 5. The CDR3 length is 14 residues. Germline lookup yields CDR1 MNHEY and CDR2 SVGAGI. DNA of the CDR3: TGTGCCAGCAGTAGACAGGGGGACAGCACTGAAGCTTTCTTT. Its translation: CASSRQGDSTEAFF.

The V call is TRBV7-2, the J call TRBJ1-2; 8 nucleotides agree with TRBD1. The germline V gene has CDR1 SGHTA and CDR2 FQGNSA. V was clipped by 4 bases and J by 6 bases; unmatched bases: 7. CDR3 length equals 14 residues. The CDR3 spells CASSWLGTGDGYTF. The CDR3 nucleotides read TGTGCCAGCAGCTGGCTCGGGACAGGAGATGGCTACACCTTC.

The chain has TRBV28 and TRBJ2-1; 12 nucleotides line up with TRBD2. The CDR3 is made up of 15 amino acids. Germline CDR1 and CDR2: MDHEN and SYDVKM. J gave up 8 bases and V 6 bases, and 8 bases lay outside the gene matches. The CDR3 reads CASRIRLAGVHEQFF. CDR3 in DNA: TGTGCCAGCAGAATTCGACTAGCGGGAGTCCATGAGCAGTTCTTC.

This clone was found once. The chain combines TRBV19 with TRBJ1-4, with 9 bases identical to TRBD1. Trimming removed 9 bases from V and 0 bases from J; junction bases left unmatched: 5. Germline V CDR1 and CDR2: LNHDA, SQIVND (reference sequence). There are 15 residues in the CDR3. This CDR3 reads CASNRQGATNEKLFF. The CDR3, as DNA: TGTGCCAGCAATAGACAGGGGGCAACTAATGAAAAACTGTTTTTT.

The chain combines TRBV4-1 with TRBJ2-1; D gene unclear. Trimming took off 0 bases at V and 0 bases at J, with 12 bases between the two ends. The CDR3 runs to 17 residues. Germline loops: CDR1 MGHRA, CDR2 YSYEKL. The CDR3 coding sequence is TGCGCCAGCAGCCAAGATCAACGGGTACCCTCCTACAATGAGCAGTTCTTC. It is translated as CASSQDQRVPSYNEQFF.

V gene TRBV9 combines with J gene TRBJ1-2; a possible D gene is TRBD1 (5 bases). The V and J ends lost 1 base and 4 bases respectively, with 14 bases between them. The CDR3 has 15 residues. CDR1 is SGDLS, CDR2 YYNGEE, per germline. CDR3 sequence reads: CASSVSGDPFYGYTF. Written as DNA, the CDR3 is TGTGCCAGCAGCGTAAGCGGGGACCCCTTCTATGGCTACACCTTC.